A selection of T cell receptor beta chains follows, all from one sample in a study of blood T cell repertoires in COVID-19. Data came from immunoSEQ multiplex PCR; TCRdb stores just in-frame clones and leaves some out. The sample lists 150,000 to 200,000 clones; around 84% were seen once. The source material was peripheral blood. The receptors come from a woman older than 75 with acute or convalescent COVID-19. CDR3s leave out the opening cysteine and the closing phenylalanine or tryptophan.

TRBJ1-3 | TRBV6-5 | ASNPTEYSGNTIY
TRBJ2-3 | TRBV3-1/TRBV3-2 | ASSQEGGTDTQY
TRBJ1-3 | TRBV6-5 | ASRPTGNTGNTIY
TRBJ2-1 | TRBV11-2 | ASSPRLAGGFRSYNEQF
TRBJ1-2 | TRBV10-3 | AISESRTGQSGSGYT
TRBJ1-2 | TRBV3-1/TRBV3-2 | ASSGRGRGYT
TRBJ1-2 | TRBV11-2 | ASSSRDRGIYGYT
TRBJ2-3 | TRBV28 | ASSLPLAGLSTVPY
TRBJ2-2 | TRBV11-2 | ASSPGLELF
TRBJ2-2 | TRBV5-1 | ASTGNRELF
TRBJ1-4 | TRBV9 | ASSVDPGINEKLF
TRBJ2-2 | TRBV7-2 | ASSLGPGGNGELF